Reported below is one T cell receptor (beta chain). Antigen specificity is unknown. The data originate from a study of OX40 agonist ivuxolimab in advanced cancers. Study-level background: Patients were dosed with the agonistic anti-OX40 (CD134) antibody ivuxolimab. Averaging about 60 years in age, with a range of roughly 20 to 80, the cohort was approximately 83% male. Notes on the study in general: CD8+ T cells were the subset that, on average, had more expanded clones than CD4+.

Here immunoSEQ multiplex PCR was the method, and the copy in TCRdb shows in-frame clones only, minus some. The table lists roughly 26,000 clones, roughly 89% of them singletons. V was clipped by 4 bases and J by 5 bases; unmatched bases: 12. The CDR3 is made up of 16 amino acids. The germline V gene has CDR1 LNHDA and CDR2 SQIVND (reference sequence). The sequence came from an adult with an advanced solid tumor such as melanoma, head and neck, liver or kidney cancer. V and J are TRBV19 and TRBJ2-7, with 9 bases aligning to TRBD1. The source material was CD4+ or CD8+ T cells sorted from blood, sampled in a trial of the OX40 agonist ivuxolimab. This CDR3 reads CASSKQGAPSGNEQYF. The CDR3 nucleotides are TGTGCCAGTAGTAAACAGGGGGCTCCTTCGGGTAACGAGCAGTACTTC.